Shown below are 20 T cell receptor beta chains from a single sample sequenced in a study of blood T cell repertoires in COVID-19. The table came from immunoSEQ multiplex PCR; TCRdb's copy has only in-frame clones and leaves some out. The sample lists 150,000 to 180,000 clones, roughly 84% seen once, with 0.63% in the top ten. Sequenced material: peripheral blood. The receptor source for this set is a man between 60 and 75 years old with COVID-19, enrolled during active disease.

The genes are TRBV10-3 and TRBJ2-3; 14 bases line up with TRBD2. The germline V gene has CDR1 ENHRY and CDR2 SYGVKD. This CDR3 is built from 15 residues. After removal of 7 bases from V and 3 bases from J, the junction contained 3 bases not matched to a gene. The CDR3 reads CAIKRLAGGTDTQYF. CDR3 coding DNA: TGTGCCATCAAGAGACTAGCGGGAGGGACAGATACGCAGTATTTT.

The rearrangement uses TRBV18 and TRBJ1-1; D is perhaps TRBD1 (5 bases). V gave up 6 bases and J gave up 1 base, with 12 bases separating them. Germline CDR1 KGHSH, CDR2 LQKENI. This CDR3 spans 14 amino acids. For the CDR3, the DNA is TGTGCCAGCTCTGCAGGGTTGAGGAACACTGAAGCTTTCTTT. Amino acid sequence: CASSAGLRNTEAFF.

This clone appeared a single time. The CDR3 DNA is TGTGCCAGCAGCCAATTACAGGGAACGGCTAACTATGGCTACACCTTC. Protein sequence: CASSQLQGTANYGYTF. This rearrangement joins TRBV14 to TRBJ1-2, with a possible D match to TRBD1 (6 bases). The CDR3 is made up of 16 amino acids. Germline assignment: CDR1 SGHDN and CDR2 FVKESK. Trimming shortened V by 2 bases and J by 0 bases, and 13 bases separated the two germline ends. Variable domain in full (rest from reference TRBV14 and TRBJ1-2): EAGVTQFPSHSVIEKGQTVTLRCDPISGHDNLYWYRRVMGKEIKFLLHFVKESKQDESGMPNNRFLAERTGGTYSTLKVQPAELEDSGVYFCASSQLQGTANYGYTFGSGTRLTVV.

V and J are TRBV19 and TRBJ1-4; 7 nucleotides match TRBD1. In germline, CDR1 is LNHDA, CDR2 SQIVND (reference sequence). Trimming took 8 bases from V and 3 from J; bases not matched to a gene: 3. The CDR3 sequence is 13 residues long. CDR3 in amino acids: CASAGQANEKLFF. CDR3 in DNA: TGTGCCAGTGCCGGACAGGCTAATGAAAAACTGTTTTTT.

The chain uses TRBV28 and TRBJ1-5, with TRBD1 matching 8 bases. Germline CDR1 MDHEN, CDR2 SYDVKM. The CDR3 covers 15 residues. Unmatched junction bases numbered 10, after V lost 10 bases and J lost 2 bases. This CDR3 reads CATKFLGQGNQPQHF. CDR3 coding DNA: TGTGCCACCAAGTTCCTGGGACAGGGCAATCAGCCCCAGCATTTT.

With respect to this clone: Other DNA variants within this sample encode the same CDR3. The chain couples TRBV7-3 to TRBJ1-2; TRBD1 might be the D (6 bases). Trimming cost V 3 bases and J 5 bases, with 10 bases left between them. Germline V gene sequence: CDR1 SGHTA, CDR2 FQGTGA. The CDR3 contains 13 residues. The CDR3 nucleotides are TGTGCCAGCAGCTTGGGGAGGGGGTATGGCTACACCTTC. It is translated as CASSLGRGYGYTF.

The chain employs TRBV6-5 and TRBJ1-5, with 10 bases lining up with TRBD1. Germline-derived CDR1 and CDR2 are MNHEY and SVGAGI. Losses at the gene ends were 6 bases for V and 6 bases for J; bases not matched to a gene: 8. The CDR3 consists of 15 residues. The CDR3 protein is CASSRDRGIRQPQHF. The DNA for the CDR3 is TGTGCCAGCAGCAGGGACAGGGGCATCCGTCAGCCCCAGCATTTT.

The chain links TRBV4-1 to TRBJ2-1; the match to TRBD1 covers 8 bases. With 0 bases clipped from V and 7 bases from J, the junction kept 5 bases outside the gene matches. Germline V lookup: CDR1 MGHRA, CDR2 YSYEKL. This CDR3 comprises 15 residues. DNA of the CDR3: TGCGCCAGCAGCCAAGACCCACAGGGGGTGAATGAGCAGTTCTTC. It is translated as CASSQDPQGVNEQFF.

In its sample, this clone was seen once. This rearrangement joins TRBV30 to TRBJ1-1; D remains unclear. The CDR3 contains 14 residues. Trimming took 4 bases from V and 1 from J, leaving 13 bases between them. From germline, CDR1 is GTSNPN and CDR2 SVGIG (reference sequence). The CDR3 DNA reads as TGTGCCTGGATTGATCCGGGAGGGAACACTGAAGCTTTCTTT. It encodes CAWIDPGGNTEAFF.

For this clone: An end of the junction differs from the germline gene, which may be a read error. CDR3 residues: CASSRGQGYEQYF. CDR3 nucleotides: TGTGCTAGCAGCCGGGGACAGGGCTACGAGCAGTACTTC. The chain uses TRBV7-7 and TRBJ2-7; 9 bases fit TRBD1. Germline lookup yields CDR1 SSHAT and CDR2 FNYEAQ (reference sequence). The CDR3 runs 13 residues.

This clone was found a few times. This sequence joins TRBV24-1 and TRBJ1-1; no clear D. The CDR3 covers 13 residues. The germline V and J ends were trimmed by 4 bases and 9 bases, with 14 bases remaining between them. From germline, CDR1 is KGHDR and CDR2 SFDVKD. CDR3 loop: CATSDPTVQKAFF. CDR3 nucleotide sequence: TGTGCCACCAGTGACCCCACGGTTCAAAAAGCTTTCTTT.

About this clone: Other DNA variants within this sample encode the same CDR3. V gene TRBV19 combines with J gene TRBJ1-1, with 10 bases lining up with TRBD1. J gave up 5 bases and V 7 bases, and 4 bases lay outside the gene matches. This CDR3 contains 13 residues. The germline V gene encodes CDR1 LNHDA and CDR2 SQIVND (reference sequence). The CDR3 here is CASNDRGRTEAFF. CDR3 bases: TGTGCCAGTAATGACAGGGGGCGGACTGAAGCTTTCTTT.

The CDR3 DNA reads as TGTGCCAGCAGCTCACAGGTCCGGTCCGGCTACACCTTC. It encodes CASSSQVRSGYTF. The chain couples TRBV7-9 to TRBJ1-2, with D perhaps matching TRBD1 (5 bases). This CDR3 is 13 amino acids long. Trimming took 4 bases from V and 8 from J, leaving 14 bases between them. Germline-derived CDR1 and CDR2 are SEHNR and FQNEAQ (reference sequence). Supplemented by reference TRBV7-9 and TRBJ1-2, the full variable domain reads DTGVSQNPRHKITKRGQNVTFRCDPISEHNRLYWYRQTLGQGPEFLTYFQNEAQLEKSRLLSDRFSAERPKGSFSTLEIQRTEQGDSAMYLCASSSQVRSGYTFGSGTRLTVV.

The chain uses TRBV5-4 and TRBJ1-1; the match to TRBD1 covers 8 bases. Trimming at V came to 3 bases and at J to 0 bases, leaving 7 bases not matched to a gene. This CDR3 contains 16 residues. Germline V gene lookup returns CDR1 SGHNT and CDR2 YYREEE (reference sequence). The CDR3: CASSSDRAPMNTEAFF. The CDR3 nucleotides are TGTGCCAGCAGCTCGGACAGGGCCCCTATGAACACTGAAGCTTTCTTT.

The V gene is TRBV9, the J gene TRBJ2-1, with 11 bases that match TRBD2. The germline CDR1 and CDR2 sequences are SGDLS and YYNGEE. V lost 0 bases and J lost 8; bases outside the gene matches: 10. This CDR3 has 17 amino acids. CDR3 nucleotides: TGTGCCAGCAGCGTAGTTGGTAGCGGGAGGGCCTCAGATGAGCAGTTCTTC. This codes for CASSVVGSGRASDEQFF.

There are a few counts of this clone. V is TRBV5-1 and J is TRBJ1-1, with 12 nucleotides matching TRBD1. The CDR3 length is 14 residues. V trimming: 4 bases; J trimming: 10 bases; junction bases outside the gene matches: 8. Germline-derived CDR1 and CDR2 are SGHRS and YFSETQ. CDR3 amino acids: CASSLGQGAPGAFF. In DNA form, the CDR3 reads TGCGCCAGCAGCCTGGGACAGGGGGCGCCGGGAGCTTTCTTT. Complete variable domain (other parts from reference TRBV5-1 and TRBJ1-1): KAGVTQTPRYLIKTRGQQVTLSCSPISGHRSVSWYQQTPGQGLQFLFEYFSETQRNKGNFPGRFSGRQFSNSRSEMNVSTLELGDSALYLCASSLGQGAPGAFFGQGTRLTVV.

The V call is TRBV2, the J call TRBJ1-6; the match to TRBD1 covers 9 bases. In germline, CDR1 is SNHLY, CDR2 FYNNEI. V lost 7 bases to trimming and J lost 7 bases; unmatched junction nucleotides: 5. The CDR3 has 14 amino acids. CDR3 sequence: CASMAGTGNSPLHF. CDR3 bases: TGTGCCAGCATGGCCGGGACAGGGAATTCACCCCTCCACTTT.

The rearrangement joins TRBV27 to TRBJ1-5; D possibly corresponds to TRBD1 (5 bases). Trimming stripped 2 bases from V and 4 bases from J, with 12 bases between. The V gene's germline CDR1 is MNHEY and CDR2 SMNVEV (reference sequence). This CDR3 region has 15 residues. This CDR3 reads CASSLIMGGNQPQHF. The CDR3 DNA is TGTGCCAGCAGTTTAATTATGGGGGGGAATCAGCCCCAGCATTTT.

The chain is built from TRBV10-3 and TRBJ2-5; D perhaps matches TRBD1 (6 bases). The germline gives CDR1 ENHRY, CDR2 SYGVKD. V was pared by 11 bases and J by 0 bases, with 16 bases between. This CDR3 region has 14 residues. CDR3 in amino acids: CAANPGQNQETQYF. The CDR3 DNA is TGTGCCGCCAACCCCGGACAGAACCAAGAGACCCAGTACTTC.

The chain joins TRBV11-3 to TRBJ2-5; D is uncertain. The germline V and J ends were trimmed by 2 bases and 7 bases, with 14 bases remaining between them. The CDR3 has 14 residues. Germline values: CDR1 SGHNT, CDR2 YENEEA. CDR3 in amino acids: CASSLIVGRGTQYF. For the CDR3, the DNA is TGTGCCAGCAGCTTAATCGTCGGCCGAGGGACCCAGTACTTC.